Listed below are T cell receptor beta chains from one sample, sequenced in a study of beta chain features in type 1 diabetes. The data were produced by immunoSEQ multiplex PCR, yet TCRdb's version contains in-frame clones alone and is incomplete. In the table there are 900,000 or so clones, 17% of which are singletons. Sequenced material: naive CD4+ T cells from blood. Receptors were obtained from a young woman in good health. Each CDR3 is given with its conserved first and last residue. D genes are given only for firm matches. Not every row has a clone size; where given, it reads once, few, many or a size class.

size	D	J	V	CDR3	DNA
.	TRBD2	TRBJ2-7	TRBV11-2	CASSLRTSIFYEQYF	TGTGCCAGCAGCTTACGGACTAGCATTTTCTACGAGCAGTACTTC
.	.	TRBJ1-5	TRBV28	CASSLTRQPQHF	TGTGCCAGCAGTTTGACTCGGCAGCCCCAGCATTTT
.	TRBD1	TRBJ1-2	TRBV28	CASSFRDREYGYTF	TGTGCCAGCAGCTTCCGGGACAGAGAATATGGCTACACCTTC
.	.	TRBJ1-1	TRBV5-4	CASSFKSFDGEAFF	TGTGCCAGCAGCTTTAAGTCGTTTGATGGTGAAGCTTTCTTT
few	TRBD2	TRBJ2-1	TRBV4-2	CASSQITNPGLAGVSYNEQFF	TGTGCCAGCAGCCAGATTACAAATCCGGGACTAGCGGGAGTCTCCTACAATGAGCAGTTCTTC
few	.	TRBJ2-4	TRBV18	CASSSGTSTWYSQYF	TGTGCCAGCTCATCCGGGACCTCAACATGGTATTCTCAGTACTTC
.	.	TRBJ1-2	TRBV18	CASSRTTENYGYTF	TGTGCCAGCTCACGTACGACCGAAAACTATGGCTACACCTTC
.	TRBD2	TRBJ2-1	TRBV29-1	CSVEDASGRASSYNEQFF	TGCAGCGTTGAAGATGCAAGCGGGAGGGCTAGCTCCTACAATGAGCAGTTCTTC
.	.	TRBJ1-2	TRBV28	CASNRLEPGYYGYTF	TGTGCCAGCAACAGATTAGAGCCGGGCTATTATGGCTACACCTTC
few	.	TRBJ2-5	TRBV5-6	CASSFGYGETQYF	TGTGCCAGCAGCTTCGGCTACGGGGAGACCCAGTACTTC
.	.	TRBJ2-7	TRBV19	CASSIDGYEQYF	TGTGCCAGTAGTATAGACGGCTACGAGCAGTACTTC
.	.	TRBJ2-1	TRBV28	CASSSGDSSYNEQFF	TGTGCCAGCAGTTCGGGAGACAGCTCCTACAATGAGCAGTTCTTC
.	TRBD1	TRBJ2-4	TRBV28	CASRGQGINIQYF	TGTGCCAGCAGAGGACAGGGGATAAACATTCAGTACTTC
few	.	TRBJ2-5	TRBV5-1	CASSLVAGTETQYF	TGCGCCAGCAGCTTGGTGGCAGGGACGGAGACCCAGTACTTC
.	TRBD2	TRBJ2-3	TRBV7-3	CASSLRPSGSTDTQYF	TGTGCCAGCAGCTTAAGGCCTAGCGGGAGTACAGATACGCAGTATTTT
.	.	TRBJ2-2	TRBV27	CASSHRPDRSGELFF	TGTGCCAGCAGTCACCGCCCCGACAGGTCCGGGGAGCTGTTTTTT
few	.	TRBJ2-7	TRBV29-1	CSVARTFGEQYF	TGCAGCGTTGCAAGAACTTTTGGCGAGCAGTACTTC
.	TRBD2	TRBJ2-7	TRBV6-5	CASRTLAEASYEQYF	TGTGCCAGCAGGACCCTAGCGGAAGCCTCCTACGAGCAGTACTTC
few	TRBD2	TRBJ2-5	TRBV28	CASSYFSSGETQYF	TGTGCCAGCAGTTACTTTTCTAGCGGAGAGACCCAGTACTTC
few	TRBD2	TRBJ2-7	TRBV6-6	CASSYRWEGLYEQYF	TGTGCCAGCAGTTACAGGTGGGAGGGCCTATACGAGCAGTACTTC
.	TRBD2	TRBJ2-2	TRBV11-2	CASSLIAGQNTGELFF	TGTGCCAGCAGCTTAATAGCGGGGCAAAACACCGGGGAGCTGTTTTTT
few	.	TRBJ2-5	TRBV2	CASSAAGTWSETQYF	TGTGCCAGCAGTGCGGCCGGGACATGGTCCGAGACCCAGTACTTC
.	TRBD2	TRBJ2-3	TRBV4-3	CASSPGTSAMDTQYF	TGCGCCAGCAGCCCGGGGACTAGCGCTATGGATACGCAGTATTTT
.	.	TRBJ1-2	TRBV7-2	CASTVANYGYTF	TGTGCCAGCACGGTTGCTAACTATGGCTACACCTTC
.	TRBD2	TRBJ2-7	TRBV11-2	CASSLAGGHYEQYF	TGTGCCAGCAGCTTAGCGGGAGGGCATTACGAGCAGTACTTC
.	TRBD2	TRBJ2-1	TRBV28	CASRLTAGTSLNEQFF	TGTGCCAGCAGACTCACCGCCGGGACTAGCCTCAATGAGCAGTTCTTC
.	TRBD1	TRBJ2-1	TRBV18	CASSRPRTGINEQFF	TGTGCCAGCTCACGGCCCCGGACAGGCATCAATGAGCAGTTCTTC
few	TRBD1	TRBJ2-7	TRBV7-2	CASSSAQGAGGLTYEQYF	TGTGCCAGCAGCTCAGCGCAAGGGGCAGGGGGTCTAACCTACGAGCAGTACTTC
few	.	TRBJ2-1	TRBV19	CASSIIEGPGRKSEQFF	TGTGCCAGTAGTATTATTGAGGGACCAGGGAGAAAGAGTGAGCAGTTCTTC
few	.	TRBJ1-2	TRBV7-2	CASRGVGVPNGYTF	TGTGCCAGCAGGGGGGTCGGAGTCCCAAATGGCTACACCTTC
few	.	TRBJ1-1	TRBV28	CASSFDRLNTEAFF	TGTGCCAGCAGTTTCGACAGGTTGAACACTGAAGCTTTCTTT
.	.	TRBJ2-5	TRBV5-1	CASSWGGVETQYF	TGCGCCAGCAGCTGGGGGGGCGTAGAGACCCAGTACTTC
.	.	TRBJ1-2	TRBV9	CASSLLGGGYTF	TGTGCCAGCAGCCTTCTCGGTGGTGGCTACACCTTC
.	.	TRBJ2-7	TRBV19	CASSIETRLGYEQYF	TGTGCCAGTAGTATCGAAACTCGCCTAGGATACGAGCAGTACTTC
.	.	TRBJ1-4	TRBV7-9	CASSLESSHREKLFF	TGTGCCAGCAGCTTGGAGTCATCTCACAGGGAAAAACTGTTTTTT
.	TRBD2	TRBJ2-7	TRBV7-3	CASSPRREGEQYF	TGTGCCAGCAGCCCTAGGAGGGAGGGCGAGCAGTACTTC
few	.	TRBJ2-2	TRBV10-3	CAISGGQNTGELFF	TGTGCCATCAGTGGGGGACAGAACACCGGGGAGCTGTTTTTT
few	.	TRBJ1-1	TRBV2	CASNWFMNTEAFF	TGTGCCAGCAATTGGTTCATGAACACTGAAGCTTTCTTT
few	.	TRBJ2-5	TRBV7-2	CASSSGPGGQTQYF	TGTGCCAGCAGCTCGGGCCCCGGCGGACAGACCCAGTACTTC
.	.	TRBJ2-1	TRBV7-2	CASSPWGEYNEQFF	TGTGCCAGCAGCCCTTGGGGCGAGTACAATGAGCAGTTCTTC
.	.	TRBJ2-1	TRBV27	CASSILGHNEQFF	TGTGCCAGCAGTATCCTCGGGCACAATGAGCAGTTCTTC
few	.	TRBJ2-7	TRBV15	CATSMSPGPYEQYF	TGTGCCACCAGCATGAGTCCTGGCCCCTACGAGCAGTACTTC
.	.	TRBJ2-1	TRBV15	CATSRPRFRSYNEQFF	TGTGCCACCAGCAGACCTCGGTTTCGGTCCTACAATGAGCAGTTCTTC
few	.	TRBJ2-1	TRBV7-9	CASSRSTLSDGEQFF	TGTGCCAGCAGCCGTTCTACCCTTAGTGATGGTGAGCAGTTCTTC
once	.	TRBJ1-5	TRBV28	CASSGQQPQHF	TGTGCCAGCTCGGGTCAGCAGCCCCAGCATTTT
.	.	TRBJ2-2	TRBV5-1	CASSLTGSGELFF	TGCGCCAGCAGCTTGACGGGGTCCGGGGAGCTGTTTTTT
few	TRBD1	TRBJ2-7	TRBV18	CATGTGYYEQYF	TGTGCCACCGGGACAGGGTACTACGAGCAGTACTTC
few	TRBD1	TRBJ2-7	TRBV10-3	CAIGTGASYEQYF	TGTGCCATCGGGACAGGTGCCTCCTACGAGCAGTACTTC